Included here is one T cell receptor (beta chain) sequence, with context. Antigen unknown. CDR1 is LGHNT, CDR2 FRNRAP, per germline. The CDR3 covers 19 residues. Trimming removed 2 bases from V and 1 base from J; junction bases left unmatched: 14. This sample is part of a study of T cell responses to AZD1222 COVID-19 vaccine. The study, taken as a whole, reports: CD4 TCRs associated with vaccination spanned spike, dominating at 160-218 and 743-854. A rise in Spike-specific TCR breadth and depth followed two AZD1222 doses. White British people made up most donors, females outnumbered males, and clonal diversity was possibly underestimated.

The data were produced by immunoSEQ multiplex PCR, yet TCRdb's version contains in-frame clones alone and is incomplete. The repertoire has about 110,000 clones, about 92% of them found once; the top ten carry approximately 8.2%. This sequence originates from an adult who received the AZD1222 COVID-19 vaccine. Sequencing used peripheral blood, obtained 28 days after the second AZD1222 dose. The genes are TRBV12-5 and TRBJ2-5, with 9 bases matching TRBD2. The CDR3 loop is CASGLFLITGTSFQETQYF. The CDR3 coding sequence is TGTGCTAGTGGTTTGTTCCTAATCACCGGGACTAGCTTCCAAGAGACCCAGTACTTC.